This T cell receptor beta chain was sequenced during a study of regulatory T cells in long-lasting Graves disease. Study-wide background: It was over 5 years of antithyroid drugs, with positive TSH receptor antibodies, that meant persistent Graves' disease.

Losses at the gene ends were 8 bases for V and 4 bases for J; bases not matched to a gene: 8. This CDR3 is 14 amino acids long. Germline CDR1 MNHNS, CDR2 SASEGT. Whole-study results and caveats: Less diverse TCR repertoires were seen in persistent Graves' patients than in newly diagnosed ones.

Comment on this clonotype: Its cognate antigen is unknown.

As to time point: persistent/refractory GD, antithyroid drugs over 5 years with positive TRAb. RNA extracted from PBMCs served as the sequencing template. Graves' disease was diagnosed by American Thyroid Association guidelines. Researchers made TCR beta libraries by using iRepertoire HTBI primers and running Arm-PCR on CDR3 regions. Study processing details: Spanning all samples, the identified segments comprised some 62 TRBV and some 15 TRBJ. MiXCR, run by TCRdb on the multiplex PCR reads, gives a single entry per CDR3 protein. The V and J calls shown here were made by TCRdb, not taken from the authors' results. The sample lists 600,000 to 800,000 distinct CDR3 sequences, approximately 29% occurring once.

The sample was peripheral blood mononuclear cells (PBMCs), taken when the disease was refractory, from a patient treated with antithyroid drugs. This TCR was recovered from a female donor with Graves disease. The J gene is TRBJ2-7, the V gene TRBV6-1; 10 bases line up with TRBD1. The CDR3: CASFDRGLEYEQYF. CDR3 in DNA: TGTGCCAGCTTCGACAGGGGGCTAGAGTACGAGCAGTACTTC.